At least ten counts were recorded for the clone carrying this TCR beta chain. Its antigen is unknown. Per the authors' pipeline: Clinicopathological groups supplied CDR3 differences that were used to build a distant-metastasis classifier for papillary thyroid cancer. TCRdb reprocessed the PCR reads using MiXCR. TCRdb's processing, not the authors', yielded these V and J calls. The sample has tens of thousands of clones; around 15% are singletons. The record originates from a study of metastatic and nonmetastatic thyroid tumors. General study findings and limits: Within blood and tumor, benign nodules reportedly had significantly lower TCR beta diversity than malignant thyroid tumors did.

The V gene's germline CDR1 is DFQATT and CDR2 SNEGSKA (reference sequence). The CDR3 runs to 14 residues. Trimming stripped 0 bases from V and 6 bases from J, with 13 bases between. Patients were all untreated before their thyroid surgery. The chain recombines TRBV20-1 with TRBJ2-3; D perhaps matches TRBD1 (6 bases). The sample taken for sequencing was blood. This sequence originates from a male donor with papillary thyroid cancer or a benign thyroid nodule (not recorded which). Some clones in this sample may be carry-over from other donors' samples. The CDR3 DNA sequence: TGCAGTGCTAGAGATTATGGGGGCGGGGATACGCAGTATTTT. This encodes CSARDYGGGDTQYF.